A single sample gave rise to the 29 T cell receptor beta chains below, sequenced in a study of shared clonotypes between healthy human individuals. Some clones are missing from TCRdb's copy, which holds only in-frame ones; the method was immunoSEQ multiplex PCR. The sample holds 2.5 million or so clones, more than 80% seen once. Sequenced input: naive CD4+ T cells sorted from blood. Subset indicated: CD45RA+ positively selected. Receptors originate from a man aged 18 to 29 in good health.

The rearrangement links TRBV2 to TRBJ2-1; TRBD2 aligns across 7 bases. After removal of 4 bases from V and 7 bases from J, the junction contained 16 bases not matched to a gene. The germline CDR1 and CDR2 sequences are SNHLY and FYNNEI. The CDR3 is made up of 17 amino acids. CDR3 nucleotide sequence: TGTGCCAGCAGTGGACCCCCAGGTAGCGGGCTAGTAAATGAGCAGTTCTTC. It translates to CASSGPPGSGLVNEQFF.

This clone was picked up a small number of times. The chain carries TRBV30 and TRBJ1-1, with TRBD1 as a possible D gene (5 bases). The V gene lost 5 bases and the J gene lost 1 base, with 5 bases spanning the gap. This CDR3 is built from 11 residues. CDR1 is GTSNPN and CDR2 is SVGIG in the germline V gene (reference sequence). DNA of the CDR3: TGTGCCTGGGGACAGAACACTGAAGCTTTCTTT. This translates into CAWGQNTEAFF.

A few counts support this clone. V is TRBV10-3 and J is TRBJ1-2, with D maybe TRBD1 (5 bases). Germline CDR1 and CDR2: ENHRY and SYGVKD. V lost 4 bases and J 8 bases, leaving 14 bases between the germline ends. This CDR3 spans 13 amino acids. CDR3 loop: CAISGGTPEGYTF. In nucleotides, the CDR3 is TGTGCCATCAGTGGAGGGACTCCCGAAGGCTACACCTTC.

The rearrangement uses TRBV2 and TRBJ2-5, with D unclear. The CDR3 totals 16 residues. V was shortened by 2 bases and J by 5 bases, with 18 bases between the two germline ends. Germline-derived CDR1 and CDR2 are SNHLY and FYNNEI. This CDR3 reads CASSERPPGLWETQYF. CDR3 coding DNA: TGTGCCAGCAGTGAAAGGCCTCCAGGCCTCTGGGAGACCCAGTACTTC.

The chain carries TRBV7-9 and TRBJ2-7; 10 bases are a match to TRBD2. Germline V gene sequence: CDR1 SEHNR, CDR2 FQNEAQ (reference sequence). The CDR3 length is 15 residues. V lost 2 bases, J lost 5 bases, and 6 bases stayed unmatched. The CDR3 nucleotides are TGTGCCAGCAGCTTAAGTCTAGCGGGAGCCAACGAGCAGTACTTC. Translating gives CASSLSLAGANEQYF.

The chain combines TRBV7-2 with TRBJ2-7, with 7 positions matching TRBD2. The CDR3 consists of 15 residues. The junction had 7 bases not matched to a gene; V was cut back by 3 bases and J by 2 bases. Germline CDR1 reads SGHTA; CDR2 reads FQGNSA. The CDR3 DNA reads TGTGCCAGCAGCTTGTGGGAGGGTGGGGCCTACGAGCAGTACTTC. This translates into CASSLWEGGAYEQYF.

CDR3 sequence (DNA): TGTGCCAGCAGGATCAGGGGAGAGGCCACTGAAGCTTTCTTT. Its translation: CASRIRGEATEAFF. The gene calls are TRBV6-5 and TRBJ1-1, with D tentatively TRBD1 (6 bases). The germline V and J ends were trimmed by 6 bases and 4 bases, with 15 bases remaining between them. Germline loops: CDR1 MNHEY, CDR2 SVGAGI. The CDR3 extends over 14 amino acids.

The chain links TRBV2 to TRBJ2-1, with 10 bases aligning to TRBD2. The CDR3 spans 14 residues. Trimming cost V 4 bases and J 9 bases; bases outside gene matches: 6. Germline loops: CDR1 SNHLY, CDR2 FYNNEI. CDR3 amino acids: CASSGRTSGSEQFF. Here the CDR3 DNA reads TGTGCCAGCAGTGGAAGGACTAGCGGTAGTGAGCAGTTCTTC.

This chain links TRBV19 with TRBJ1-3; TRBD1 is a possible D gene (5 bases). The CDR3 covers 15 residues. CDR1 is LNHDA and CDR2 is SQIVND in the germline V gene (reference sequence). V dropped 3 bases and J dropped 3 bases, with 12 bases sitting between them. The CDR3 reads CASSILGTSGNTIYF. The CDR3 bases are TGTGCCAGTAGTATTCTGGGGACGAGTGGAAACACCATATATTTT.

As concerns this clone: Within the sample, other DNA sequences also encode this same CDR3. The V gene is TRBV5-6, the J gene TRBJ2-5; D ambiguous. Germline values: CDR1 SGHDT, CDR2 YYEEEE. The germline V and J ends were trimmed by 2 bases and 5 bases, with 7 bases remaining between them. The CDR3 consists of 12 residues. The chain's CDR3 is CASSLELETQYF. In nucleotides, the CDR3 is TGTGCCAGCAGCTTAGAGCTGGAGACCCAGTACTTC.

The rearrangement joins TRBV7-9 to TRBJ1-5, with unresolved D. CDR1 and CDR2 from the germline V gene are SEHNR and FQNEAQ (reference sequence). The CDR3 covers 14 residues. V was trimmed by 5 bases and J by 5 bases, leaving 13 bases between them. The CDR3 region has the DNA TGTGCCAGCAGCCCAGACGGAATGTATCAGCCCCAGCATTTT. It translates to CASSPDGMYQPQHF. Drawing the rest from reference TRBV7-9 and TRBJ1-5, the complete variable domain is DTGVSQNPRHKITKRGQNVTFRCDPISEHNRLYWYRQTLGQGPEFLTYFQNEAQLEKSRLLSDRFSAERPKGSFSTLEIQRTEQGDSAMYLCASSPDGMYQPQHFGDGTRLSIL.

This clone was recorded once. The same CDR3 is also encoded by other DNA sequences in this sample. The V call is TRBV10-3, the J call TRBJ2-3; the D gene is possibly TRBD2 (6 bases). V dropped 4 bases and J dropped 0 bases, with 8 bases sitting between them. There are 14 residues in the CDR3. Germline V gene lookup returns CDR1 ENHRY and CDR2 SYGVKD. The CDR3 region is CAISGGDSTDTQYF. The CDR3 bases are TGTGCCATCAGTGGGGGGGACAGCACAGATACGCAGTATTTT.

As to this clone: At the DNA level, this CDR3 is encoded by other sequences in the same sample as well. This chain connects TRBV6-5 to TRBJ2-7; D perhaps matches TRBD1 (6 bases). The CDR3 spans 14 residues. Trimming removed 2 bases at V and 2 bases at J, with 10 bases between. Per germline, CDR1 MNHEY and CDR2 SVGAGI. This CDR3 is CASSYRQGPYEQYF. The CDR3, as DNA: TGTGCCAGCAGTTACCGGCAGGGGCCCTACGAGCAGTACTTC.

The rearrangement joins TRBV25-1 to TRBJ1-4, with 9 positions matching TRBD1. This CDR3 has 14 residues. The germline V gene encodes CDR1 MGHDK and CDR2 SYGVNS. Losses at the gene ends were 2 bases for V and 8 bases for J; bases not matched to a gene: 3. The CDR3 reads CASSEAGTGEKLFF. CDR3 DNA sequence: TGTGCCAGCAGTGAAGCCGGGACAGGGGAAAAACTGTTTTTT.

This clone appeared a single time. This chain connects TRBV5-8 to TRBJ2-1; TRBD1 matches at 7 bases. The CDR3 has 14 residues. Germline V gene data show CDR1 as SGHTS and CDR2 as YDEGEE. The V segment lost 0 bases and the J segment 3 bases; nucleotides outside the gene matches: 0. CDR3 DNA: TGTGCCAGCAGCTTGGGGGACAGCTACAATGAGCAGTTCTTC. Residues: CASSLGDSYNEQFF.

V usage is TRBV18 and J usage is TRBJ1-1; D is possibly TRBD1 (5 bases). The CDR3 is 18 amino acids. V was pared by 5 bases and J by 0 bases, with 22 bases between. CDR1 is KGHSH, CDR2 LQKENI, per germline. Here the CDR3 DNA reads TGTGCCAGCTCAGGACGCTTAGGGCCAGGGAACATGAACACTGAAGCTTTCTTT. Translating it yields CASSGRLGPGNMNTEAFF.

In regard to this clone: Other nucleotide sequences in the sample specify the same CDR3. The V call is TRBV2, the J call TRBJ2-5; no clear D. The germline gives CDR1 SNHLY, CDR2 FYNNEI. CDR3 length: 12 residues. V was trimmed by 6 bases and J by 2 bases, leaving 7 bases between them. CDR3 bases: TGTGCCAGCAGCGGGCATCAAGAGACCCAGTACTTC. Protein: CASSGHQETQYF. Looking up the rest from reference TRBV2 and TRBJ2-5 gives the full variable domain: EPEVTQTPSHQVTQMGQEVILRCVPISNHLYFYWYRQILGQKVEFLVSFYNNEISEKSEIFDDQFSVERPDGSNFTLKIRSTKLEDSAMYFCASSGHQETQYFGPGTRLLVL.

V and J are TRBV5-6 and TRBJ2-7; D not certain. CDR1 is SGHDT, CDR2 YYEEEE, per germline. The V gene lost 1 base and the J gene lost 5 bases, with 16 bases spanning the gap. This CDR3 is built from 15 residues. CDR3 sequence (DNA): TGTGCCAGCAGCTTGAGTTTGCAGAGCTGGAACGAGCAGTACTTC. The encoded protein is CASSLSLQSWNEQYF.

The J gene is TRBJ2-1, the V gene TRBV7-6, with a possible D match to TRBD2 (5 bases). Trimming took off 2 bases at V and 5 bases at J, with 13 bases between the two ends. Germline CDR1 is SGHVS and CDR2 is FNYEAQ. This CDR3 region has 15 residues. CDR3 bases: TGTGCCAGCAGCTTACCCTGGTGGCGGGACAATGAGCAGTTCTTC. It yields the protein CASSLPWWRDNEQFF.

Comment on this clone: At the DNA level, this CDR3 is encoded by other sequences in the same sample as well. The chain couples TRBV5-1 to TRBJ1-2; D uncertain. V was clipped by 0 bases and J by 2 bases, with 8 bases between them. The germline V gene has CDR1 SGHRS and CDR2 YFSETQ. CDR3 length: 14 amino acids. CDR3 region: CASSLGGPNYGYTF. CDR3 in DNA: TGCGCCAGCAGCTTGGGGGGTCCCAACTATGGCTACACCTTC.

CDR3 sequence (DNA): TGTGCCTCCGGGACAGGGTATACGGATCAGCCCCAGCATTTT. Amino acid sequence: CASGTGYTDQPQHF. The chain couples TRBV27 to TRBJ1-5; 9 bases match TRBD1. After removal of 11 bases from V and 5 bases from J, the junction contained 10 bases not matched to a gene. This CDR3 comprises 14 residues. CDR1 and CDR2 from the germline V gene are MNHEY and SMNVEV (reference sequence).

This clone was detected only once. CDR3 DNA: TGCGCCAGCAGCCAAGTGCCTGGGCAGTCGACCTACGAGCAGTACTTC. Its translation: CASSQVPGQSTYEQYF. The chain has TRBV4-1 and TRBJ2-7; D is ambiguous. Per germline, CDR1 MGHRA and CDR2 YSYEKL. The CDR3 loop spans 16 amino acids. With 1 base removed from V and 2 bases from J, the gap between germline ends came to 15 bases.

V and J are TRBV2 and TRBJ2-2; D is uncertain. The CDR3 sequence is 13 residues long. Trimming cost V 4 bases and J 1 base, with 4 bases left between them. Germline V gene lookup returns CDR1 SNHLY and CDR2 FYNNEI. CDR3 amino acids: CASSGKNTGELFF. The CDR3 DNA is TGTGCCAGCAGTGGGAAGAACACCGGGGAGCTGTTTTTT.

The chain is built from TRBV19 and TRBJ2-3; D perhaps matches TRBD2 (5 bases). From germline, CDR1 is LNHDA and CDR2 SQIVND (reference sequence). The CDR3 runs 13 residues. Trimming removed 9 bases at V and 0 bases at J, with 10 bases between. The CDR3 loop is CASSEASTDTQYF. CDR3 DNA sequence: TGTGCCAGCTCGGAGGCCAGCACAGATACGCAGTATTTT. Complete variable domain (other parts from reference TRBV19 and TRBJ2-3): DGGITQSPKYLFRKEGQNVTLSCEQNLNHDAMYWYRQDPGQGLRLIYYSQIVNDFQKGDIAEGYSVSREKKESFPLTVTSAQKNPTAFYLCASSEASTDTQYFGPGTRLTVL.

Concerning this clone: The sample holds other DNA sequences that translate to the same CDR3. The chain employs TRBV5-4 and TRBJ1-6; D unclear. The CDR3 is 14 residues long. CDR1 is SGHNT, CDR2 YYREEE, per germline (reference sequence). V was clipped by 4 bases and J by 4 bases, with 9 bases between them. CDR3 amino acids: CASSLGGYNSPLHF. CDR3 sequence (DNA): TGTGCCAGCAGCCTGGGAGGGTATAATTCACCCCTCCACTTT.

The rearrangement uses TRBV11-3 and TRBJ2-5; D is unclear. Trimming pared 1 base from V and 5 bases from J, leaving 5 bases between. The germline V gene has CDR1 SGHNT and CDR2 YENEEA. The CDR3 covers 12 residues. This CDR3 is CASSLVGETQYF. CDR3 bases: TGTGCCAGCAGCTTAGTGGGGGAGACCCAGTACTTC.

This sequence joins TRBV6-1 and TRBJ2-5; 8 bases are a match to TRBD1. V was pared by 7 bases and J by 5 bases, with 12 bases of the junction left unmatched. CDR3 size: 15 residues. CDR1 is MNHNS, CDR2 SASEGT, per germline. The CDR3 coding sequence is TGTGCCAGCACTATAGGGCAGGGGGCACGGGAGACCCAGTACTTC. This encodes CASTIGQGARETQYF.

V gene TRBV9 combines with J gene TRBJ1-2, with a tentative D call TRBD1 (5 bases). Germline V gene lookup returns CDR1 SGDLS and CDR2 YYNGEE. V was cut by 3 bases and J by 4 bases, with 16 bases left in between. This CDR3 contains 15 residues. The CDR3 loop reads CASSAVGGSGYGYTF. CDR3 bases: TGTGCCAGCAGCGCGGTCGGGGGTTCTGGCTATGGCTACACCTTC.

The gene calls are TRBV6-6 and TRBJ2-7; D ambiguous. There are 13 residues in the CDR3. Trimming pared 0 bases from V and 3 bases from J, leaving 6 bases between. CDR1 and CDR2 from the germline V gene are MNHNY and SVGAGI (reference sequence). CDR3 sequence: CASSYSFYYEQYF. In DNA, the CDR3 is TGTGCCAGCAGTTACTCTTTCTACTACGAGCAGTACTTC.